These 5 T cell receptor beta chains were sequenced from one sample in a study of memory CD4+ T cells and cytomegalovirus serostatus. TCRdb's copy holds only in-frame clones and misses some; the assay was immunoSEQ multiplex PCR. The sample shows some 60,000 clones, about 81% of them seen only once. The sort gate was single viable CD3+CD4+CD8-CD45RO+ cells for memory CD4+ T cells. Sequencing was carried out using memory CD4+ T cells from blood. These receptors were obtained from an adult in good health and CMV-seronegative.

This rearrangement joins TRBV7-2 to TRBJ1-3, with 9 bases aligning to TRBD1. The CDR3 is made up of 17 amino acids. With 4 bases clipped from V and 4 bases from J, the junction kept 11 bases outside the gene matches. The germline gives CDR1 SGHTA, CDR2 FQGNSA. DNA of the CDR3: TGTGCCAGCAGCTCATTCTTACAGGGGGCGGACGGAAACACCATATATTTT. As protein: CASSSFLQGADGNTIYF. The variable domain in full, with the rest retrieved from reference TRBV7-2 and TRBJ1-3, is GAGVSQSPSNKVTEKGKDVELRCDPISGHTALYWYRQSLGQGLEFLIYFQGNSAPDKSGLPSDRFSAERTGGSVSTLTIQRTQQEDSAVYLCASSSFLQGADGNTIYFGEGSWLTVV.

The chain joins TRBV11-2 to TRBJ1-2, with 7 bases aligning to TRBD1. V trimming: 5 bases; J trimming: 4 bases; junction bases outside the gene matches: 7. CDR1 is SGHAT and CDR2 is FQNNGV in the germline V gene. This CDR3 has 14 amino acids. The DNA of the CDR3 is TGTGCCAGCAGCCCCCAAGGGGGCGGCTATGGCTACACCTTC. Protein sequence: CASSPQGGGYGYTF.

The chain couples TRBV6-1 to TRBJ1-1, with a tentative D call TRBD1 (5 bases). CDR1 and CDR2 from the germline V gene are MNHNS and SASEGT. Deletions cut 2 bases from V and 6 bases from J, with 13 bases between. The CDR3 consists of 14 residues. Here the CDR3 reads CASSERFGGAEAFF. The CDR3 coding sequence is TGTGCCAGCAGTGAAAGGTTTGGAGGGGCTGAAGCTTTCTTT.

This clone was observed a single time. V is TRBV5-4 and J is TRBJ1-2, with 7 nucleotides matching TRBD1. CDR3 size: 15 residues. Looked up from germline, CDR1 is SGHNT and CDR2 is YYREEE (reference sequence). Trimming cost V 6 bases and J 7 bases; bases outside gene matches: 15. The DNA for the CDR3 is TGTGCCAGCAACATTGGCGGGACAGCGATTTCTGGCTACACCTTC. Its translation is CASNIGGTAISGYTF. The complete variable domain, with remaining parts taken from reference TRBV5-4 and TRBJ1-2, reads ETGVTQSPTHLIKTRGQQVTLRCSSQSGHNTVSWYQQALGQGPQFIFQYYREEENGRGNFPPRFSGLQFPNYSSELNVNALELDDSALYLCASNIGGTAISGYTFGSGTRLTVV.

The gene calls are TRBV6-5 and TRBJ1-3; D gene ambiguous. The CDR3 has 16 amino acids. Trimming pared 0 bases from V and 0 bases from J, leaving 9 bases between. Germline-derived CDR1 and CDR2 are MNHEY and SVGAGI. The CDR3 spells CASSYSGSYSGNTIYF. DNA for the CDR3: TGTGCCAGCAGTTACTCAGGGTCTTACTCTGGAAACACCATATATTTT.